This T cell receptor beta chain stems from a study of blood T cell repertoires in COVID-19 (dated by TCRdb to between 2020 and 2021). About the full investigation: Collaborator samples came from the United States, Italy and Spain and covered acute and convalescent phases of COVID-19. The prospective study material was composed of cDNA or gDNA derived from T cells, B-cell-depleted T cells, or PBMCs. Subjects who had been exposed to COVID-19, were actively infected with it, or had recovered from it provided the deeply sampled blood TCRbeta repertoires that made up the dataset. A freely available public database, intended as a resource for researchers studying the immune response to SARS-CoV-2, is where the repertoires were released. The samples were drawn from the first 160 participants of the ongoing ImmuneRACE study and from 950 to 1,500 subjects provided by 6 global collaborators. Nearly every sample came with metadata listing a de-identified subject ID, COVID-19 status, age in years and sex. Where HLA class I and class II types were available, the types were taken from metadata supplied by the sample provider, not from assay-based typing.

General findings and caveats noted by the study authors: Clinical and demographic metadata were provided uncurated, with the amount varying by source and participant.

For this chain, trimming is 1 base at the V end and 0 bases at the J end, and the number of junction bases without a gene match is 10. The cysteine opens and the phenylalanine closes a CDR3 of 18 amino acids. Of all the DNA, just the CDR3 is kept, 54 bases in frame from base 1. According to the germline V gene (reference sequence), CDR1 reads LNHDA and CDR2 reads SQIVND. A remark on this clone: Which antigen it targets is not known. No qualities accompany the bases; no much larger clone lies one base away.

TCRbeta CDR3 regions were amplified from genomic DNA using the immunoSEQ Assay, a bias-controlled multiplex PCR. For the original study's pipeline: Within the assay, amplification of reference gene primers was used to estimate how many nucleated cells each sample contained. To quantify the absolute abundance of each unique TCRbeta CDR3 rearrangement, sequence reads were collapsed and filtered. For each sample, productive Simpson clonality was calculated as the square root of Simpson's diversity index over productive rearrangements. TCRdb limited this immuneACCESS table to in-frame rearrangements with V and J called. A share of clones is missing; checked studies link under half to unresolved V genes, and the rest is unexplained. V, J and clone size are those of that table, while D and trimming were read from the DNA. The sample table holds 200,000 or so clones, of which around 85% were seen once. The ten largest clones take up around 9.9% of the sample.

Collaborating institutions collected whole blood in K2EDTA tubes following their own protocols. For TCRbeta analysis, collaborators shipped samples as frozen whole blood, isolated PBMCs, or DNA extracted from either of those sample types. Sequenced input: peripheral blood. This chain joins TRBV19 to TRBJ2-3; 7 bases in between match TRBD2. This clonotype was sampled from a human donor with active or convalescent COVID-19. The donor label of this sample is uncertain. DNA sequence: TGTGCCAGTAGTATAGTCCGGGGGGTCTCAATTAGCACAGATACGCAGTATTTT. This is translated as CASSIVRGVSISTDTQYF.